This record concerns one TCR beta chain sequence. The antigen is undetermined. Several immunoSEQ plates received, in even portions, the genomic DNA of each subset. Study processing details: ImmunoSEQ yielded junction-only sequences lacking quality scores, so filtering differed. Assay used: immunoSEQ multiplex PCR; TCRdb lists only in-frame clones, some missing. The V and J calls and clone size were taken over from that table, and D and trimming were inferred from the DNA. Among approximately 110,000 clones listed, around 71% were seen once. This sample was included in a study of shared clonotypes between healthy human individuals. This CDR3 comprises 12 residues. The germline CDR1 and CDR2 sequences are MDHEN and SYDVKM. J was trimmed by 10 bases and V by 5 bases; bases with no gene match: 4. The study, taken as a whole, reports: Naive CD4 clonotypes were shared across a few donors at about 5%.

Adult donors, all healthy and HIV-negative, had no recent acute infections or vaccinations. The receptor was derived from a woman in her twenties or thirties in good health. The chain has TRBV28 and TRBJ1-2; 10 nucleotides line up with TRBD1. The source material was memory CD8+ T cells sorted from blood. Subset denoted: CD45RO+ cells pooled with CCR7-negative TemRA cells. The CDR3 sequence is CASSRDRGPYTF. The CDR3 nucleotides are TGTGCCAGCAGTCGGGACAGGGGCCCCTACACCTTC.